A selection of T cell receptor beta chains follows, all from one sample in a study of T cells in Graves' hyperthyroidism and ophthalmopathy. MiXCR, applied by TCRdb to the multiplex PCR reads, yields one record per CDR3 protein. The sample consists of about 480,000 distinct CDR3 sequences, about 15% of them appearing once. Sequenced: blood. Receptors originate from a woman aged 18-30 years with Graves' hyperthyroidism. CDR3s include the opening cysteine and the closing phenylalanine or tryptophan. A D gene is named only where the DNA matches it firmly. Clone size, where shown, is once, few, many, or a class for clones that have expanded.

V gene	D gene	J gene	clone size	CDR3 protein	CDR3 DNA
TRBV7-3	TRBD2	TRBJ2-1	many	CASSLNGEGAAYNEQFF	TGTGCCAGCAGCTTAAATGGGGAGGGAGCGGCCTACAATGAGCAGTTCTTC
TRBV7-8	.	TRBJ1-2	.	CASSLRGNPNYGYTF	TGTGCCAGCAGCTTAAGGGGCAATCCTAACTATGGCTACACCTTC
TRBV3-1	.	TRBJ1-5	.	CASSQWGSNQPQHF	TGTGCCAGCAGCCAATGGGGGAGCAATCAGCCCCAGCATTTT
TRBV20-1	.	TRBJ1-1	few	CSARTRMNTEAFF	TGCAGTGCTAGGACACGGATGAACACTGAAGCTTTCTTT
TRBV5-1	TRBD1	TRBJ1-2	many	CASSRSGTEGYTF	TGCGCCAGCAGCCGTTCCGGGACAGAAGGCTACACCTTC
TRBV7-9	.	TRBJ1-4	many	CASSLLRPNEKLFF	TGTGCCAGCAGCTTACTCCGACCTAATGAAAAACTGTTTTTT
TRBV11-2	TRBD1	TRBJ1-1	many	CASSGPGQGNTEAFF	TGTGCCAGCAGCGGACCGGGACAGGGGAACACTGAAGCTTTCTTT
TRBV13	.	TRBJ1-6	many	CASSLGGYSGNSPLHF	TGTGCCAGCAGCTTGGGGGGTTACAGCGGTAATTCACCCCTCCACTTT
TRBV12-3/TRBV12-4	TRBD2	TRBJ2-3	.	CASSPSGRGGDTQYF	TGTGCCAGCAGTCCTAGCGGGAGGGGGGGAGATACGCAGTATTTT
TRBV27	.	TRBJ2-3	many	CASRVLDQHTDTQYF	TGTGCCAGCAGGGTACTAGATCAGCACACAGATACGCAGTATTTT
TRBV5-8	.	TRBJ1-3	.	CASSLAGFSGNTIYF	TGTGCCAGCAGCTTGGCCGGGTTCTCTGGAAACACCATATATTTT
TRBV7-9	TRBD2	TRBJ2-1	.	CASSLRLAGDEQCF	TGTGCCAGCAGCCTCCGGTTAGCGGGAGATGAGCAGTGCTTC
TRBV10-2	.	TRBJ2-7	.	CASHFSGSTTDHEQYF	TGCGCCAGCCACTTTAGCGGTTCCACTACGGACCACGAGCAGTACTTC
TRBV4-2	.	TRBJ2-7	few	CASSQEARGEQYF	TGTGCCAGCAGCCAAGAAGCTAGAGGCGAGCAGTACTTC
TRBV9	.	TRBJ2-1	.	CASSEDLGEQFF	TGTGCCAGCAGCGAAGACTTGGGTGAGCAGTTCTTC
TRBV11-1	.	TRBJ2-7	many	CASSFPNQGKPSYEQYF	TGTGCCAGCAGCTTCCCTAACCAGGGTAAACCCTCCTACGAGCAGTACTTC
TRBV15	.	TRBJ1-1	many	CATSRENSWGTEAFF	TGTGCCACCAGCAGAGAGAACAGTTGGGGCACTGAAGCTTTCTTT
TRBV30	TRBD1	TRBJ1-4	.	CAWRTGGEKLFF	TGTGCCTGGAGGACAGGGGGGGAAAAACTGTTTTTT
TRBV24-1	TRBD1	TRBJ1-1	many	CATSDDRGEAFF	TGTGCCACCAGTGACGACAGGGGGGAAGCTTTCTTT
TRBV18	TRBD1	TRBJ2-6	.	CASSPRTGDSGANVLTF	TGTGCCAGCTCCCCTCGCACAGGGGACTCTGGGGCCAACGTCCTGACTTTC
TRBV29-1	TRBD1	TRBJ2-3	many	CSVDQGASDTQYF	TGCAGCGTTGATCAGGGGGCTTCAGATACGCAGTATTTT
TRBV11-3	.	TRBJ2-1	many	CASSPHRAGNEQFF	TGTGCCAGCAGCCCCCACCGGGCTGGGAATGAGCAGTTCTTC
TRBV18	.	TRBJ1-5	few	CASSPSGDRNQPQHF	TGTGCCAGCTCACCGAGTGGGGATCGAAATCAGCCCCAGCATTTT
TRBV29-1	.	TRBJ1-1	.	CSVSLSFGVEAFF	TGCAGCGTTTCATTGTCGTTCGGGGTTGAAGCTTTCTTT
TRBV9	TRBD2	TRBJ2-1	many	CASSLAESSYNEQFF	TGTGCCAGCAGCCTAGCGGAGAGCTCCTACAATGAGCAGTTCTTC
TRBV9	.	TRBJ2-2	.	CASNPKGSANTGELFF	TGTGCCAGCAACCCAAAGGGGTCCGCGAACACCGGGGAGCTGTTTTTT